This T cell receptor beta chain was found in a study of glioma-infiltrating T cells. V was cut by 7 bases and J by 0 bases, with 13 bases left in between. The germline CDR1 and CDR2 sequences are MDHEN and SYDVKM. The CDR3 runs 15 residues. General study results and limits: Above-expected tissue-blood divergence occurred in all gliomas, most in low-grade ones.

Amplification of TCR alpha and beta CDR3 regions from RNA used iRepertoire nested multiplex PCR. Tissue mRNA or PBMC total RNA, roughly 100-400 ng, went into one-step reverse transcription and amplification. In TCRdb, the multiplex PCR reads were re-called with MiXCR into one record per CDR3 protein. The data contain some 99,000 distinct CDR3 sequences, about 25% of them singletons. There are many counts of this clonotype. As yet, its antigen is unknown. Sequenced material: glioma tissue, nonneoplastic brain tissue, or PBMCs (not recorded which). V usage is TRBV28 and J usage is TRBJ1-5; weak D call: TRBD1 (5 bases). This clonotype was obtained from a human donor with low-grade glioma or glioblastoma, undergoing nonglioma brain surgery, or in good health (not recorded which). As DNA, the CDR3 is TGTGCCAGCATCCAGGGCCAGTATAGCAATCAGCCCCAGCATTTT. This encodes CASIQGQYSNQPQHF.